The T cell receptor beta chain described here comes from a study of OX40 agonist ivuxolimab in advanced cancers. Whole-study context: Ivuxolimab, which is an agonistic anti-OX40 (CD134) antibody, was administered to the patients. In three patients, partial responses were observed, one with hepatocellular carcinoma and two with cutaneous melanoma.

Trimming removed 5 bases at V and 0 bases at J, with 10 bases between. Germline CDR1 and CDR2: SGHAT and FQNNGV. The CDR3 is 14 amino acids. Sequencing was performed with immunoSEQ multiplex PCR; in TCRdb, only in-frame clones are kept and a portion is missing. The sample consists of roughly 40,000 clones, 70% to 85% of them appearing once. This clone has a single count. The starting material was CD4+ or CD8+ T cells sorted from blood, obtained in a trial of the OX40 agonist ivuxolimab. This sequence was found in an adult with an advanced solid tumor such as melanoma, head and neck, liver or kidney cancer. The rearrangement joins TRBV11-2 to TRBJ1-1; D uncertain. DNA of the CDR3: TGTGCCAGCAGCGGATGGACGGTGAACACTGAAGCTTTCTTT. It yields the protein CASSGWTVNTEAFF.